The T cell receptor (beta chain) described here comes from a study of long-term antiretroviral therapy in people with HIV (dated by TCRdb to between 2021 and 2023). Background on the whole study: Collection of the earliest samples took place about a decade ahead of the 2015 WHO recommendation for immediate ART, at a time when ART was typically delayed until CD4 counts fell. This retrospective serial study examined whether starting ART and sustained HIV suppression were associated with changes in the composition and diversity of the TRB repertoire in peripheral blood. From some 27 adults with confirmed HIV infection, the cohort provided under 200 cryopreserved PBMC samples, gathered serially across a mean of approximately six years (range 1-12). Eleven of the 30 participants with HIV were female. No cross-contamination during QIAcube processing turned up in test extractions that ran a monoclonal T-cell line alongside 30 to 40 polyclonal samples. Here is what the overall study found, with its caveats: Expanded TRB clones identified before ART initiation dominated the repertoire at all time points, although this dominance fluctuated and declined in many PLHIV after ART. The samples span the years 2004 to 2017, and the ART regimens used at that time may not be as effective as current regimens. Because cell numbers in pre-ART samples were limited, unsorted PBMC were profiled instead of sorted CD4+ and CD8+ T cells. Compared with controls, HIV repertoires had narrower CDR3 length ranges, and the network structure pointed to an antigen-experienced repertoire that shifted only slightly toward naive after ART. Starting ART was linked to a significant rise in TRB diversity, yet even with long-term ART the diversity remained significantly lower than in transplant donor controls. No data were available on ART adherence, viral resistance or therapy changes, limiting inferences about post-ART repertoire changes. Since PBMC availability was limited, sequencing covered only the TCR beta chain, with no alpha chain pairing.

Participants were included only if at least one PBMC sample before ART initiation and at least two post-ART samples were available. All participants with HIV were treated in the United States of America. Before DNA extraction, cryopreserved samples containing about 0.9-10 million PBMC were thawed and washed. At the time of the earliest PBMC sample, participants with HIV were aged between about 20 and 54 years. PBMC samples were contributed by each participant from 1-4 timepoints before ART initiation and 2-8 timepoints after ART initiation, with a median of 7 samples. For every participant, serial HIV viral load, CD4+ T-cell count, ART history and demographic data were obtained. Genomic DNA was extracted from unsorted PBMC with a Qiagen kit on a QIAcube, with processing performed in batches of 12 samples. The immunoSEQ hsTCRB v3.0 assay was used at survey level resolution for TRB variable region sequencing. A depth of about 35,000-55,000 T-cell genomes per sample was targeted for TRB sequencing. TRB libraries were pooled and sequenced on an Illumina MiSeq using a v3 150-cycle kit. As for the authors' bioinformatics: Repertoire analysis was run in R within a reproducible Nextflow workflow that covered QC, data transformation and analysis. LymphoSeq2, an R package for exploring AIRR-Seq data, was used to implement the custom analyses. Several samples yielding fewer than 5000 total TRB sequences were excluded, leaving roughly 200 analyzed HIV repertoires. Among the 180 to 200 HIV repertoires that were kept, some 61 were collected before ART initiation and more than 120 were collected after ART initiation. Each repertoire was downsampled to 5000 TRB nucleotide sequences, and summary statistics were averaged across 100 downsampling iterations. The analysis kept only TRB sequences whose CDR3 regions were at least seven amino acids long. A Shannon entropy-derived clonality score and the Gini coefficient were used to measure diversity. Repertoire networks linked the top 5000 CDR3 amino acid sequences whenever two sequences differed by an edit distance of one. For TRB CDR3 amino acid sequences, GLIPH2 was used to predict antigen specificity groups and MHC restriction. To flag known CMV, EBV, HIV or tissue antigen associations, CDR3 amino acid sequences were matched against VDJdb and McPAS-TCR. Pre-ART, post-ART and control groups were compared with Wilcoxon signed-rank tests and Holm-Bonferroni correction. The table was pulled from immuneACCESS by TCRdb, which kept in-frame rearrangements only. Such tables lose some clones; where checked, under half of the loss comes from unresolved V genes, and the rest has no known cause. From that table come the V and J calls and clone size; the DNA was used to work out D and trimming. A total of some 25,000 clones appear in this sample, approximately 80% of them only once. The ten largest clones represent roughly 5% of the sample.

In the case of this clone: Its antigen is currently not known. There are no base qualities to consult, and no much larger clone falls within one base.

The CDR1 and CDR2 encoded by the germline V gene are LGHNA and YNFKEQ. Counted from cysteine to phenylalanine, this CDR3 has 15 amino acids. The sequence is cut down to CDR3 DNA, 45 bases in frame from base 1. The junction shows trimming of 0 bases on V and 0 bases on J, plus 8 bases between the germline ends. The receptor comes from a woman aged 25 to 39 with HIV. This sequence uses TRBV4-2 and TRBJ1-2, with TRBD1 as a weak D call on 5 bases. The material was unsorted PBMCs, obtained 1.1 years before starting antiretroviral therapy. This receptor has the CDR3 CASSQDVGANYGYTF. In nucleotides, the sequence is TGTGCCAGCAGCCAAGATGTAGGGGCTAACTATGGCTACACCTTC.